This TCR beta chain derives from a study of graft-versus-host responses after intestinal transplantation. Overall study: Recipients were given multivisceral, liver-intestinal, or isolated intestinal transplants. Study-wide results and caveats: GvH clones were found in recipient marrow; some appeared first in ileum or blood. Researchers found peak circulating GvH clone levels linked to early post-transplant HvG declines.

Assay used: immunoSEQ multiplex PCR; TCRdb lists only in-frame clones, some missing. Of 150,000 or so clones in the sample, around 90% were seen once. The CDR3 is 14 amino acids. CDR1 and CDR2 (germline): SGHDT, YYEEEE. Trimming pared 1 base from V and 5 bases from J, leaving 12 bases between. Concerning this clone: Its antigen is undetermined.

The sample here was unstimulated CD4+ T cells sorted from spleen or lymph node cells, taken before intestinal transplant. The sequence came from a human donor who received an intestinal transplant. V gene TRBV5-6 combines with J gene TRBJ2-5, with D hard to call. The chain's CDR3 is CASSLFVFSETQYF. The CDR3 DNA reads as TGTGCCAGCAGCTTGTTTGTATTTTCGGAGACCCAGTACTTC.